Presented here are 23 T cell receptor beta chains from one specimen sequenced in a study of CD8+ T cells in alopecia areata. Regarding treatment: oral pan-JAK inhibitor, 5-10 mg twice daily. Extracted from the samples, RNA was reverse transcribed into cDNA to serve as the sequencing template. Assay used: immunoSEQ multiplex PCR; TCRdb lists only in-frame clones, some missing. Of some 150,000 clones in the sample, around 87% were seen once. The sequences come from CD8+ T cells sorted from blood, collected at week 4, from a patient treated with tofacitinib. The receptors derive from a human donor with alopecia areata.

V and J are TRBV30 and TRBJ1-5; 8 nucleotides line up with TRBD1. This CDR3 comprises 15 residues. V shed 4 bases and J 4 bases; nucleotides not matched to a gene: 9. Germline loops: CDR1 GTSNPN, CDR2 SVGIG (reference sequence). In DNA, the CDR3 is TGTGCCTGGAACCACCGGACAGGGAAAAATCAGCCCCAGCATTTT. This gives the protein CAWNHRTGKNQPQHF.

In the case of this clone: The same CDR3 arises from other DNA sequences in this sample as well. CDR3 region: CASSLAQGRSDTQYF. As DNA, the CDR3 is TGCGCCAGCAGCTTGGCACAGGGAAGATCAGATACGCAGTATTTT. This rearrangement joins TRBV5-1 to TRBJ2-3; TRBD1 is a possible D gene (6 bases). V gave up 0 bases and J gave up 4 bases, with 12 bases separating them. Germline values: CDR1 SGHRS, CDR2 YFSETQ. The CDR3 runs to 15 residues.

The chain uses TRBV27 and TRBJ2-7; tentative D call: TRBD1 (6 bases). The CDR3 covers 14 residues. Germline V lookup: CDR1 MNHEY, CDR2 SMNVEV (reference sequence). Deletions cut 4 bases from V and 3 bases from J, with 13 bases between. CDR3 sequence (DNA): TGTGCCAGCAGTTCACAGGGTCCGTACTACGAGCAGTACTTC. This translates into CASSSQGPYYEQYF.

The V call is TRBV6-1, the J call TRBJ1-1, with D possibly matching TRBD1 (5 bases). Germline V gene sequence: CDR1 MNHNS, CDR2 SASEGT. V lost 1 base, J lost 4 bases, and 10 bases lay in between. This CDR3 is 14 amino acids long. For the CDR3, the DNA is TGTGCCAGCAGTGAAGTTTCAGGGAGCACTGAAGCTTTCTTT. Amino acid sequence: CASSEVSGSTEAFF.

The chain couples TRBV29-1 to TRBJ2-1; D call uncertain. CDR1 is SQVTM and CDR2 is ANQGSEA in the germline V gene. Deletions cut 2 bases from V and 4 bases from J, with 6 bases between. The CDR3 has 12 amino acids. The CDR3 coding sequence is TGCAGCGTTGAATGGGTTTACAATGAGCAGTTCTTC. Translation: CSVEWVYNEQFF.

The genes are TRBV4-1 and TRBJ2-1; D ambiguous. Germline V CDR1 and CDR2: MGHRA, YSYEKL. The CDR3 contains 13 residues. Between the trimmed V and J ends, which lost 0 bases and 8 bases, there was a span of 8 bases. This CDR3 is CASSQDYFDEQFF. The DNA for the CDR3 is TGCGCCAGCAGCCAAGATTATTTCGATGAGCAGTTCTTC.

The chain combines TRBV29-1 with TRBJ2-1; D not certain. V was shortened by 7 bases and J by 4 bases, with 17 bases between the two germline ends. From germline, CDR1 is SQVTM and CDR2 ANQGSEA. The CDR3 is made up of 14 amino acids. The CDR3 DNA is TGCAGCGCCAAGGACGGATCCTATTACAATGAGCAGTTCTTC. It specifies CSAKDGSYYNEQFF.

This chain joins TRBV5-6 and TRBJ2-1, with D perhaps matching TRBD2 (6 bases). CDR1 is SGHDT and CDR2 is YYEEEE in the germline V gene. Trimming cost V 4 bases and J 4 bases, with 12 bases left between them. CDR3 length: 14 residues. CDR3 protein: CASSGDGGYNEQFF. CDR3 coding DNA: TGTGCCAGCAGCGGGGACGGAGGGTACAATGAGCAGTTCTTC.

The CDR3 bases are TGTGCCAGCAGTCCAGGGACAGGGAGCTCCTACGAGCAGTACTTC. It yields the protein CASSPGTGSSYEQYF. The chain links TRBV27 to TRBJ2-7; 9 bases are shared with TRBD1. The CDR3 spans 15 residues. V shed 5 bases, J shed 0 bases, and the junction held 5 bases outside the gene matches. The germline V gene has CDR1 MNHEY and CDR2 SMNVEV (reference sequence).

The chain is built from TRBV6-1 and TRBJ2-1; D is unresolved. The length of the CDR3 is 10 residues. V lost 7 bases, J lost 9 bases, and 7 bases lay in between. Per germline, CDR1 MNHNS and CDR2 SASEGT. In nucleotides, the CDR3 is TGTGCCAGCAAAGGGTTTGAGCAGTTCTTC. It encodes CASKGFEQFF.

The J gene is TRBJ2-7, the V gene TRBV2, with TRBD1 matching 8 bases. This CDR3 contains 14 residues. Germline-derived CDR1 and CDR2 are SNHLY and FYNNEI. V gave up 3 bases and J gave up 5 bases; unmatched junction bases: 6. The CDR3 is CASSDETGVHEQYF. The CDR3 bases are TGTGCCAGCAGTGATGAGACAGGGGTTCACGAGCAGTACTTC.

This chain uses TRBV30 with TRBJ2-2; 7 bases match TRBD2. The germline CDR1 and CDR2 sequences are GTSNPN and SVGIG (reference sequence). The ends lost 0 bases at V and 7 bases at J; junction bases unmatched: 5. CDR3 size: 14 residues. Here the CDR3 reads CAWSVLGGNGELFF. CDR3 DNA sequence: TGTGCCTGGAGTGTACTCGGGGGGAACGGGGAGCTGTTTTTT.

This chain joins TRBV19 and TRBJ2-3, with 7 bases that match TRBD2. The CDR3 extends over 10 amino acids. With V trimmed by 11 bases and J by 5 bases, 1 base remained unmatched. The germline V gene has CDR1 LNHDA and CDR2 SQIVND (reference sequence). This CDR3 reads CAGGGDTQYF. The DNA of the CDR3 is TGTGCCGGCGGGGGAGATACGCAGTATTTT.

The chain recombines TRBV19 with TRBJ2-3; a weak D match, TRBD2 (6 bases). Trimming cost V 5 bases and J 4 bases, with 10 bases left between them. CDR3 length: 13 residues. Germline V lookup: CDR1 LNHDA, CDR2 SQIVND (reference sequence). The CDR3, as DNA: TGTGCCAGTAGTGCCCCGGGGGCAGATACGCAGTATTTT. Translated: CASSAPGADTQYF.

The chain combines TRBV29-1 with TRBJ2-1, with D possibly matching TRBD1 (5 bases). The ends were cut back, 0 bases at V and 13 bases at J, with 13 bases in the middle. The CDR3 has 12 residues. Looked up from germline, CDR1 is SQVTM and CDR2 is ANQGSEA. Here the CDR3 reads CSVEDAGQEQFF. In nucleotides, the CDR3 is TGCAGCGTTGAAGATGCAGGACAAGAACAGTTCTTC.

The chain couples TRBV19 to TRBJ2-6; D is ambiguous. The germline V gene has CDR1 LNHDA and CDR2 SQIVND (reference sequence). Trimming took off 9 bases at V and 4 bases at J, with 10 bases between the two ends. There are 13 residues in the CDR3. The CDR3 is CASRPVGANVLTF. The CDR3 DNA reads TGTGCCAGCCGACCAGTCGGGGCCAACGTCCTGACTTTC.

This clone has a single count. The V and J genes are TRBV7-8 and TRBJ2-5; D is perhaps TRBD1 (7 bases). The length of the CDR3 is 15 residues. V gave up 4 bases and J gave up 3 bases, with 15 bases separating them. Germline V gene sequence: CDR1 SGHVS, CDR2 FQNEAQ. The CDR3 nucleotides are TGTGCCAGCAGCTGGGGAACAGGGGAGGAAGAGACCCAGTACTTC. Translation: CASSWGTGEEETQYF.

The gene calls are TRBV10-3 and TRBJ2-4; D might be TRBD1 (6 bases). CDR3 length: 15 amino acids. The germline gives CDR1 ENHRY, CDR2 SYGVKD. V lost 6 bases and J 4 bases, leaving 16 bases between the germline ends. The CDR3 region is CAIRGQGRGKNIQYF. The CDR3 DNA reads as TGTGCCATCAGGGGTCAGGGGCGAGGGAAAAACATTCAGTACTTC.

The chain uses TRBV5-1 and TRBJ2-7; possibly TRBD1 for D (5 bases). Germline CDR1 SGHRS, CDR2 YFSETQ. The CDR3 sequence is 13 residues long. Trimming took off 10 bases at V and 0 bases at J, with 14 bases between the two ends. This chain's CDR3 is CASADSSSYEQYF. DNA for the CDR3: TGCGCCTCTGCCGACAGTTCCTCCTACGAGCAGTACTTC.

CDR3 sequence: CASLTGANTGELFF. The CDR3 region has the DNA TGTGCCAGCCTTACGGGCGCGAACACCGGGGAGCTGTTTTTT. The J gene is TRBJ2-2, the V gene TRBV2, with unresolved D. This CDR3 has 14 residues. Germline V gene lookup returns CDR1 SNHLY and CDR2 FYNNEI. The V gene lost 8 bases and the J gene lost 0 bases, with 10 bases spanning the gap.

This clone was seen more than once but under ten times. J is TRBJ2-3 and V is TRBV2; D is undetermined. Germline V gene sequence: CDR1 SNHLY, CDR2 FYNNEI. Between the trimmed V and J ends, which lost 6 bases and 2 bases, there was a span of 6 bases. The CDR3 covers 12 residues. The CDR3 is CASRPYTDTQYF. The CDR3 region has the DNA TGTGCCAGCAGACCCTACACAGATACGCAGTATTTT.

A remark on this clone: This likely comes from a read error, as the CDR3 has no conserved phenylalanine or tryptophan at its end. The rearrangement joins TRBV29-1 to TRBJ1-1; no definite D call. This CDR3 region has 11 residues. Germline V CDR1 and CDR2: SQVTM, ANQGSEA. The germline V and J ends were trimmed by 5 bases and 1 base, with 5 bases remaining between them. CDR3 loop: CSVWGNTEAFL. The CDR3 DNA reads as TGCAGCGTTTGGGGGAACACTGAAGCTTTCCTT.

The CDR3 DNA reads TGTGCCACCGCCCAGAACAGGGAGCAGTACTTC. The encoded protein is CATAQNREQYF. The V and J genes are TRBV15 and TRBJ2-7, with D perhaps matching TRBD1 (5 bases). Trimming shortened V by 8 bases and J by 7 bases, and 12 bases separated the two germline ends. Germline loops: CDR1 LNHNV, CDR2 YYDKDF (reference sequence). The CDR3 sequence is 11 residues long.